This T cell receptor (beta chain) derives from a study of T cells in women clearing cervical HPV infection. TCRdb keeps only in-frame clones here, not all; method: immunoSEQ multiplex PCR. The sample holds approximately 21,000 clones. Judged by frequency, this clone is medium-sized (0.01 to 0.1%). The read ends 3 residues before the CDR3 terminus; that terminus is restored from the germline J gene. Trimming stripped 6 bases from V and 2 bases from J, with 12 bases between. The germline CDR1 and CDR2 sequences are SQVTM and ANQGSEA. The CDR3 spans 13 residues. Sequenced sample: blood buffy coat. This chain joins TRBV29-1 and TRBJ2-3; D is possibly TRBD2 (6 bases). This receptor was obtained from a woman between 18 and 70 years old with a cervical HPV16 infection that either progressed to CIN3+ or cleared (not recorded which). CDR3 DNA (partial): TGCAGCGTATCAGCGGGCCCCACAGATACG. Residues: CSVSAGPTDT. The full CDR3 sequence reads CSVSAGPTDTQYF.